The clone carrying this TCR beta chain was detected many times. The antigen remains undetermined. This sample stems from a study of T cells in Graves' hyperthyroidism and ophthalmopathy. CDR1 and CDR2 from the germline V gene are DFQATT and SNEGSKA (reference sequence). The CDR3 is made up of 14 amino acids. V gave up 5 bases and J gave up 4 bases; unmatched junction bases: 7. RNA transcripts yielded amplified TCR beta CDR3 regions. HTBI primers were the set used in a first-round RT-PCR of the TCR CDR3. A single record per CDR3 protein comes from TCRdb applying MiXCR to the multiplex PCR reads. There are 560,000 or so distinct CDR3 sequences in the sample; 20% occur only once, and 47% lies in the top ten. Study-wide points: Most expanded thyroid clonotypes above 0.001 recurred in blood.

Specimen: blood. The V call is TRBV20-1, the J call TRBJ2-3, with TRBD2 matching over 9 bases. The TCR comes from a middle-aged man with Graves' ophthalmopathy. CDR3 sequence reads: CSAPFAGGSDTQYF. CDR3 bases: TGCAGTGCTCCTTTCGCGGGGGGGTCAGATACGCAGTATTTT.